This T cell receptor beta chain was retrieved from a study of Graves' ophthalmopathy and Graves' hyperthyroidism. Findings and limits, study-wide: Ophthalmopathy and stable hyperthyroidism were discriminated by a 13-signature model, with roughly 90% sensitivity and around 77% specificity.

Per the germline V gene, CDR1 is SGHAT and CDR2 is FQNNGV. This CDR3 has 14 residues. Amplifying from RNA transcripts, the study obtained TCR beta CDR3 regions. First-round RT-PCR relied on HTBI primers, and a second-round multiplex PCR came next. Each CDR3 protein gets one entry after TCRdb re-called the multiplex PCR reads with MiXCR. The data contain hundreds of thousands of distinct CDR3 sequences, roughly 40% of them singletons. This clonotype was recorded a few times. Its antigen is undetermined. One junction end disagrees with the germline gene, perhaps due to a read error. Other autoimmune diseases, uncontrolled infections, pregnancy or lactation led to the exclusion of patients. PBMCs came from approximately 10 ml of fresh peripheral blood.

Sequencing was performed on peripheral blood. The TCR comes from an adult man with Graves' ophthalmopathy. The V call is TRBV11-2, the J call TRBJ2-5, with unresolved D. Here the CDR3 DNA reads TGTGCCAGCAGCCTAGACTTTATCGACGAGACCCAGTACTTC. Protein product: CASSLDFIDETQYF.